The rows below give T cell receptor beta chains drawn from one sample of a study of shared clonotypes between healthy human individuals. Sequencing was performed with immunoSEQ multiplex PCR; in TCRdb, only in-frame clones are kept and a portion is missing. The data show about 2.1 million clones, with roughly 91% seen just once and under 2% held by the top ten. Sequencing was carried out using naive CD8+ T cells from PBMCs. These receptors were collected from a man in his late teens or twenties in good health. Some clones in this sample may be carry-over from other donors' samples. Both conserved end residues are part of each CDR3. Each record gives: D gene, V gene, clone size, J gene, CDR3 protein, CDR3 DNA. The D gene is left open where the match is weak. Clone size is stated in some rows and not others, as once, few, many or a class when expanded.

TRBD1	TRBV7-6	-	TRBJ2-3	CASSLSSGGVLGQYF	TGTGCCAGCAGCTTATCGTCAGGGGGAGTGTTGGGGCAGTATTTT
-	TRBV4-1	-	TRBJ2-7	CASSQGDQAGAYEQYF	TGCGCCAGCAGCCAAGGAGATCAGGCAGGCGCCTACGAGCAGTACTTC
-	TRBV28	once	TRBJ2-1	CASSLSGSYNEQFF	TGTGCCAGCAGTTTGTCCGGATCCTACAATGAGCAGTTCTTC
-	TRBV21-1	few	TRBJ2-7	CASEEDRFYEQYF	TGTGCCAGCGAGGAGGACAGGTTCTACGAGCAGTACTTC
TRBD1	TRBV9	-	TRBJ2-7	CASSPRTGRLSGEQYF	TGTGCCAGCAGCCCTCGGACAGGGAGACTTTCTGGCGAGCAGTACTTC
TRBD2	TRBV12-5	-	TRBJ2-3	CASDQGLAGGWTDTQYF	TGTGCTAGTGATCAGGGGCTAGCGGGAGGGTGGACAGATACGCAGTATTTT
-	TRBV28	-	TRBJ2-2	CASNRGPGELFF	TGTGCCAGCAATCGGGGACCCGGGGAGCTGTTTTTT
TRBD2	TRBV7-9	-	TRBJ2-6	CASYGNGRAQGANVLTF	TGTGCCAGCTATGGGAATGGGAGGGCTCAGGGGGCCAACGTCCTGACTTTC
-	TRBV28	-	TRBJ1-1	CASSLISQGKGSTEAFF	TGTGCCAGCAGTTTAATATCCCAGGGGAAAGGGTCCACTGAAGCTTTCTTT
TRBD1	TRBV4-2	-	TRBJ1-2	CASSQDLLTGVSHYGYTF	TGTGCCAGCAGCCAAGATCTCCTGACAGGGGTCTCACACTATGGCTACACCTTC
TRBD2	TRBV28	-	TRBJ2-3	CASSLSASGNEDTQYF	TGTGCCAGCAGTTTATCGGCTAGCGGGAATGAAGATACGCAGTATTTT
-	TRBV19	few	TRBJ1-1	CASSIGPGTQAFF	TGTGCCAGTAGTATCGGGCCAGGCACTCAAGCTTTCTTT